This passage covers 19 T cell receptor beta chains from one sample sequenced in a study of CD8+ T cells in alopecia areata. RNA was isolated and reverse transcribed to cDNA, the sequencing template. Data came from immunoSEQ multiplex PCR; TCRdb stores just in-frame clones and leaves some out. The sample has over 100,000 clones, more than 45% seen once. Treatment meaning: oral pan-JAK inhibitor, 5-10 mg twice daily. The input for sequencing was CD4+ T cells sorted from blood, taken at week 4, from a patient treated with tofacitinib. The receptors here all came from a human donor with alopecia areata.

A few counts support this clone. The V and J genes are TRBV30 and TRBJ1-2; D is possibly TRBD1 (5 bases). The CDR3 is 13 amino acids. Trimming stripped 0 bases from V and 7 bases from J, with 12 bases between. Germline CDR1 reads GTSNPN; CDR2 reads SVGIG (reference sequence). DNA of the CDR3: TGTGCCTGGAGTGTATCGGGGCTTGGTGGCTACACCTTC. Translating it yields CAWSVSGLGGYTF.

This chain joins TRBV7-9 and TRBJ1-4; the D gene is possibly TRBD1 (6 bases). The CDR3 length is 15 residues. The V end was cut by 5 bases, the J end by 10 bases, with 20 bases between. Germline V gene data show CDR1 as SEHNR and CDR2 as FQNEAQ (reference sequence). The CDR3 is CASSPVGAGVGKLFF. DNA for the CDR3: TGTGCCAGCAGCCCAGTCGGGGCAGGGGTCGGAAAACTGTTTTTT.

The rearrangement uses TRBV30 and TRBJ1-6; 8 nucleotides agree with TRBD1. Germline lookup yields CDR1 GTSNPN and CDR2 SVGIG (reference sequence). Unmatched junction bases numbered 9, after V lost 2 bases and J lost 9 bases. The CDR3 contains 15 residues. As DNA, the CDR3 is TGTGCCTGGAGTACTAGGGCAGGGGGCGGTTCACCCCTCCACTTT. The encoded protein is CAWSTRAGGGSPLHF.

This clone was seen once. The genes are TRBV6-5 and TRBJ2-5; D call uncertain. Germline CDR1 and CDR2: MNHEY and SVGAGI. V lost 2 bases and J 5 bases, leaving 3 bases between the germline ends. There are 11 residues in the CDR3. The DNA for the CDR3 is TGTGCCAGCAGTTACGGGGAGACCCAGTACTTC. This gives the protein CASSYGETQYF.

This clone was seen just once. Other DNA sequences within the sample encode an identical CDR3. CDR3 nucleotide sequence: TGCGCCAGCAGCTTGGGAAACACCGGGGAGCTGTTTTTT. Translation gives CASSLGNTGELFF. The V and J genes are TRBV5-1 and TRBJ2-2; no clear D gene. The germline gives CDR1 SGHRS, CDR2 YFSETQ. CDR3 size: 13 residues. The V end was cut by 0 bases, the J end by 2 bases, with 2 bases between.

This chain links TRBV4-1 with TRBJ1-5; D is unclear. With 4 bases removed from V and 0 bases from J, the gap between germline ends came to 10 bases. This CDR3 has 15 amino acids. Germline CDR1 is MGHRA and CDR2 is YSYEKL. CDR3 nucleotide sequence: TGCGCCAGCAGCCCGACCCTTTATAGCAATCAGCCCCAGCATTTT. It specifies CASSPTLYSNQPQHF.

The chain joins TRBV29-1 to TRBJ2-5; the D gene is possibly TRBD2 (7 bases). Germline loops: CDR1 SQVTM, CDR2 ANQGSEA. Trimming shortened V by 4 bases and J by 5 bases, and 8 bases separated the two germline ends. The CDR3 contains 11 residues. In DNA, the CDR3 is TGCAGCGTTGCGGGGGGCGAGACCCAGTACTTC. It yields the protein CSVAGGETQYF.

This clone was found a few times. The gene calls are TRBV29-1 and TRBJ1-1; 10 bases map to TRBD1. The CDR3 spans 13 residues. Trimming took 7 bases from V and 6 from J; bases not matched to a gene: 8. From germline, CDR1 is SQVTM and CDR2 ANQGSEA. DNA for the CDR3: TGCAGCGGGGACAGGGGTGGGGGCGCTGAAGCTTTCTTT. It specifies CSGDRGGGAEAFF.

The chain carries TRBV5-6 and TRBJ2-2; D gene ambiguous. Trimming cost V 4 bases and J 3 bases, with 4 bases left between them. Looked up from germline, CDR1 is SGHDT and CDR2 is YYEEEE. The CDR3 extends over 12 amino acids. The CDR3 DNA reads TGTGCCAGCAGCCTCTACACCGGGGAGCTGTTTTTT. It codes for CASSLYTGELFF. Full variable domain (missing parts from reference TRBV5-6 and TRBJ2-2): DAGVTQSPTHLIKTRGQQVTLRCSPKSGHDTVSWYQQALGQGPQFIFQYYEEEERQRGNFPDRFSGHQFPNYSSELNVNALLLGDSALYLCASSLYTGELFFGEGSRLTVL.

This clone is a singleton in its sample. The CDR3 is CAWKYGRTGELFF. CDR3 DNA: TGTGCCTGGAAATACGGCCGAACCGGGGAGCTGTTTTTT. The chain joins TRBV30 to TRBJ2-2; D ambiguous. Germline V gene sequence: CDR1 GTSNPN, CDR2 SVGIG (reference sequence). There are 13 residues in the CDR3. V was clipped by 4 bases and J by 5 bases, with 11 bases between them.

The genes are TRBV30 and TRBJ2-1; tentatively, D is TRBD1 or TRBD2 (5 bases each). The V end was cut by 2 bases, the J end by 14 bases, with 16 bases between. Germline V CDR1 and CDR2: GTSNPN, SVGIG (reference sequence). The CDR3 spans 12 residues. The CDR3 nucleotides read TGTGCCTGGAGTACGGTAGGGACCGCTGAGTTCTTC. Protein sequence: CAWSTVGTAEFF.

The V and J genes are TRBV30 and TRBJ1-1; D ambiguous. The V end was cut by 3 bases, the J end by 6 bases, with 5 bases between. The germline CDR1 and CDR2 sequences are GTSNPN and SVGIG (reference sequence). The CDR3 is made up of 10 amino acids. The CDR3 DNA is TGTGCCTGGAGCCCCTCTGAAGCTTTCTTT. It specifies CAWSPSEAFF.

The chain recombines TRBV20-1 with TRBJ1-5; TRBD1 agrees at 7 bases. Germline lookup yields CDR1 DFQATT and CDR2 SNEGSKA (reference sequence). The V and J ends lost 6 bases and 16 bases, in that order; junction bases with no gene match: 9. There are 10 residues in the CDR3. The CDR3 bases are TGCAGTGCCGCCCGGGACAGCCAACATTTT. It specifies CSAARDSQHF.

The chain couples TRBV11-2 to TRBJ2-5, with D uncertain. This CDR3 is 11 amino acids long. Germline V CDR1 and CDR2: SGHAT, FQNNGV. V lost 6 bases and J lost 5, with 7 bases in between. The CDR3 reads CASRERETQYF. The CDR3, as DNA: TGTGCCAGCAGGGAGAGGGAGACCCAGTACTTC.

This clone was counted once. The rearrangement uses TRBV4-1 and TRBJ2-7; 9 positions agree with TRBD2. Germline V gene data show CDR1 as MGHRA and CDR2 as YSYEKL. CDR3 length equals 18 residues. V gave up 4 bases and J gave up 4 bases; unmatched junction bases: 17. The DNA of the CDR3 is TGCGCCAGCAGCCGTTTGATAGCGGGGGACTTAACCCCTTACGAGCAGTACTTC. Translated: CASSRLIAGDLTPYEQYF.

In this sample, this clone turned up many times. The chain combines TRBV7-3 with TRBJ2-3, with a possible D match to TRBD1 (6 bases). This CDR3 has 15 residues. V lost 1 base, J lost 2 bases, and 10 bases lay in between. From germline, CDR1 is SGHTA and CDR2 FQGTGA. In DNA, the CDR3 is TGTGCCAGCAGCTTAATGGGGACACCCACAGATACGCAGTATTTT. Translating it yields CASSLMGTPTDTQYF.

This clone was detected only once. The chain joins TRBV6-5 to TRBJ1-2; D gene ambiguous. This CDR3 has 12 residues. V was clipped by 7 bases and J by 2 bases, with 8 bases between them. CDR1 MNHEY and CDR2 SVGAGI come from the germline V gene. Here the CDR3 DNA reads TGTGCCAGCAAGTCACGGAACTATGGCTACACCTTC. Translated, it gives CASKSRNYGYTF.

CDR3 sequence: CASSPRTASYEQYF. The DNA for the CDR3 is TGTGCCAGCAGTCCTCGGACAGCTTCCTACGAGCAGTACTTC. The V gene is TRBV28, the J gene TRBJ2-7; D might be TRBD1 (6 bases). The V end was cut by 5 bases, the J end by 1 base, with 12 bases between. The CDR3 is made up of 14 amino acids. Germline assignment: CDR1 MDHEN and CDR2 SYDVKM.

This clone was recorded a few times. This sample also contains other DNA sequences that code for the same CDR3. V gene TRBV29-1 combines with J gene TRBJ1-1; D is undetermined. The CDR3 has 13 amino acids. Trimming took 1 base from V and 0 from J, leaving 6 bases between them. Germline V gene sequence: CDR1 SQVTM, CDR2 ANQGSEA. CDR3 region: CSVEGRVNTEAFF. The CDR3 nucleotides read TGCAGCGTTGAAGGCCGAGTGAACACTGAAGCTTTCTTT.